This TCR beta chain stems from a study of vaccination and CD4 T cells after COVID-19. Overall study context: PCR on nasal swabs identified SARS-CoV-2 in convalescent patients, of whom nine were mild and one severe. The interval from dose two to post-vaccine sampling had a median of about 72 days, and it ranged from 14 to 241.

Germline loops: CDR1 DFQATT, CDR2 SNEGSKA (reference sequence). This CDR3 has 14 amino acids. Trimming left V 3 bases short and J 4 bases short, with 15 bases between. Sequencing of cultured CD4+ T cell DNA used the Oncomine TCR Beta short-read assay. TCRdb fed the PCR reads into MiXCR, producing one record per CDR3 protein. The data contain 2,800 or so distinct CDR3 sequences, more than 25% of them singletons. General study results and limits: Recorded median SARS-CoV-2-reactive clonotype numbers increased from around 20 to 38 without reaching significance.

Worth noting for this clonotype: Its matching antigen is unknown.

Treatment indicated: roughly 11-day PBMC culture with coronavirus spike peptide pools or control peptides (ViraFEST assay). The chain couples TRBV20-1 to TRBJ2-5, with D tentatively TRBD2 (6 bases). The sequenced sample was CD4+ T cells from blood, cultured in vitro. The receptor was isolated from a human donor who had recovered from COVID-19. The CDR3 DNA is TGCAGTGCTAGGACTAGAGCCGCGGTAGAGACCCAGTACTTC. This encodes CSARTRAAVETQYF.